Listed below are T cell receptor beta chains from one sample, sequenced in a study of CXCR3 chemokines and chemotherapy response in bladder cancer. TCRdb ran MiXCR on the PCR reads and lists one entry per CDR3 protein. The sample lists about 5,000 distinct CDR3 sequences, over 13% occurring once. This sample was gathered from a patient whose treatment included neoadjuvant chemotherapy. Receptors were obtained from a human donor with bladder cancer that responded to neoadjuvant chemotherapy. Both conserved end residues are part of each CDR3. Fields, in order: D gene, clone size, J gene, V gene, CDR3 DNA, CDR3 protein. A D gene is named only where the DNA matches it firmly. A clone size is listed for some rows: how often the clone was seen (once, few, many), or a class if it is expanded.

.,many,TRBJ2-5,TRBV7-9,TGTGCCAGCAGCTTAGCGCTACTGGACCAAGAGACCCAGTACTTC,CASSLALLDQETQYF
.,many,TRBJ1-3,TRBV27,TGTGCCAGCAGTTTCAGGGGAGGTACGGGAAACACCATATATTTT,CASSFRGGTGNTIYF
.,many,TRBJ2-3,TRBV20-1,TGCAGTGCTAGAGCGGCTAGGAAAGGGATCACAGATACGCAGTATTTT,CSARAARKGITDTQYF
TRBD1,medium-sized,TRBJ2-2,TRBV6-5,TGTGCCACCTCCCGGGGAACAGGGGGTACCGGGGAGCTGTTTTTT,CATSRGTGGTGELFF
.,medium-sized,TRBJ2-1,TRBV10-3,TGTGCCATCAGTGAGACCTTGGCCGGGAACGAGCAGTTCTTC,CAISETLAGNEQFF
.,medium-sized,TRBJ1-2,TRBV10-3,TGTGCCATCAGTGAGGCTGACAACCTTAACTATGGCTACACCTTC,CAISEADNLNYGYTF
.,many,TRBJ2-2,TRBV5-4,TGTGCCAGCAGCTTTTCGGCAGGGTCGAACACCGGGGAGCTGTTTTTT,CASSFSAGSNTGELFF
.,many,TRBJ2-5,TRBV27,TGTGCCAGCAAAAACAGAGACCCGGGTGGAGAGACCCAGTACTTC,CASKNRDPGGETQYF
.,many,TRBJ2-4,TRBV11-2,TGTGCCAGCAGCTTAGGGGGGGTCCTCCCCGTTCAGTACTTC,CASSLGGVLPVQYF
TRBD1,many,TRBJ2-7,TRBV27,TGTGCCAGCAGTTCTCCCGGGACAGGATACTACGAGCAGTACTTC,CASSSPGTGYYEQYF
.,medium-sized,TRBJ2-2,TRBV19,TGTGCCAGTAGTATAAAAGCGCTTGCCGGGGAGCTGTTTTTT,CASSIKALAGELFF
TRBD2,many,TRBJ2-1,TRBV27,TGTGCCAGCAGTTCAGCTAGCGGATCCTACAATGAGCAGTTCTTC,CASSSASGSYNEQFF
.,many,TRBJ2-1,TRBV28,TGTGCCAGCAAACCACCCGGGGCGTATGGGATTGAGCAGTTCTTC,CASKPPGAYGIEQFF
TRBD1,medium-sized,TRBJ1-2,TRBV6-2/TRBV6-3,TGTGCCAGCAGTTCTCCCGGGACAGGCCGGCCCCTGTCCTACACCTTC,CASSSPGTGRPLSYTF
.,many,TRBJ2-2,TRBV5-5,TGTGCCAGCAGCCCCAGCAGAACCGGGGAGCTGTTTTTT,CASSPSRTGELFF
TRBD2,many,TRBJ2-1,TRBV7-3,TGTGCCAGCAGCCCGACTAGCGGGGGGGGTAGCTCCTACAATGAGCAGTTCTTC,CASSPTSGGGSSYNEQFF
.,medium-sized,TRBJ1-2,TRBV7-2,TGTGCCAGCAGTACCGGGACCAACTATGGCTACACCTTC,CASSTGTNYGYTF
.,medium-sized,TRBJ2-3,TRBV6-5,TGTGCCAGCAGAGTCTCGGGGTCCACAGATACGCAGTATTTT,CASRVSGSTDTQYF
.,many,TRBJ1-1,TRBV6-1,TGTGCCAGCAGTGAACAGGGGAACATGAACACTGAAGCTTTCTTT,CASSEQGNMNTEAFF
.,medium-sized,TRBJ2-4,TRBV6-2/TRBV6-3,TGTGCCAGCAGTTTAAGTGGGGCTACAAACATTCAGTACTTC,CASSLSGATNIQYF
TRBD2,medium-sized,TRBJ2-1,TRBV9,TGTGCCAGCAGCCCCATACTAGCGTACAATGAGCAGTTCTTC,CASSPILAYNEQFF
.,medium-sized,TRBJ2-2,TRBV19,TGTGCCAGTCGGAGGGCGGCCGGGGAGCTGTTTTTT,CASRRAAGELFF
.,many,TRBJ2-2,TRBV11-1,TGTGCCAGCAGCGCCAGAGCAGGGTCGAGGAACACCGGGGAGCTGTTTTTT,CASSARAGSRNTGELFF
TRBD1,.,TRBJ1-2,TRBV7-9,TGTGCCAGCAGCTTCAAATTAAACAGGGGGGAGTCTCCCGGCTACACCTTC,CASSFKLNRGESPGYTF
.,medium-sized,TRBJ1-1,TRBV29-1,TGCAGCGTTGATGGTTTGACCGTCACTGAAGCTTTCTTT,CSVDGLTVTEAFF
TRBD1,medium-sized,TRBJ1-1,TRBV10-3,TGTGCCATCAGCCAACAGGGGGCGGACACTGAAGCTTTCTTT,CAISQQGADTEAFF
.,.,TRBJ2-3,TRBV11-1,TGTGCCAGCAGCTGCGGACTTAGCACAGATACGCAGTATTTT,CASSCGLSTDTQYF
TRBD2,many,TRBJ2-7,TRBV12-3/TRBV12-4,TGTGCCAGCAGCTCAAGCGGGACGCCATACGAGCAGTACTTC,CASSSSGTPYEQYF
TRBD1,medium-sized,TRBJ1-4,TRBV19,TGTGCCAGTAGTAAAGGGACAGCGGAAAAACTGTTTTTT,CASSKGTAEKLFF
TRBD2,few,TRBJ2-5,TRBV7-9,TGTGCCAGCAGCTCGACGACTAGCGGGTCGTGGGGGGAGACCCAGTACTTC,CASSSTTSGSWGETQYF
.,many,TRBJ2-3,TRBV7-9,TGTGCCAGCAGCTTAGCCGTACCGGACACAGATACGCAGTATTTT,CASSLAVPDTDTQYF
.,medium-sized,TRBJ2-7,TRBV6-1,TGTGCCAGCAGTGTGGGGTTCCCCTCCTACGAGCAGTACTTC,CASSVGFPSYEQYF
TRBD2,medium-sized,TRBJ2-1,TRBV30,TGTGCCTGGGACCTAGCGGGAGGGCCGGTATATGAGCAGTTCTTC,CAWDLAGGPVYEQFF
.,.,TRBJ1-1,TRBV24-1,TGTGCCACCAGTGATAGAGCAGGGAACACTGAAGCTTTCTTT,CATSDRAGNTEAFF
TRBD1,medium-sized,TRBJ1-5,TRBV19,TGTGCCAGTAGTATCTGGGGGGACAGACCCAATCAGCCCCAGCATTTT,CASSIWGDRPNQPQHF
TRBD1,medium-sized,TRBJ1-5,TRBV6-6,TGTGCCAGCAGTTACTCGACAGGGGGGCATCAGCCCCAGCATTTT,CASSYSTGGHQPQHF
.,many,TRBJ2-3,TRBV9,TGTGCCAGCAGCGTCGAGGTACCGGATACGCAGTATTTT,CASSVEVPDTQYF
.,many,TRBJ2-7,TRBV12-3/TRBV12-4,TGTGCCAGCAGTAGAGACACCTCCTACGAGCAGTACTTC,CASSRDTSYEQYF
.,many,TRBJ2-7,TRBV27,TGTGCCAGCAGTTCCCAGGGAAAGCGTTACGAGCAGTACTTC,CASSSQGKRYEQYF
TRBD2,medium-sized,TRBJ2-1,TRBV15,TGTGCCACCAGCAGAGAAATGGGACTAGCGGGCCCCGAGAGCTCCTACAATGAGCAGTTCTTC,CATSREMGLAGPESSYNEQFF
.,few,TRBJ2-2,TRBV7-9,TGTGCCAGCAGCCCATTCCTGAATACGAACACCGGGGAGCTGTTTTTT,CASSPFLNTNTGELFF
.,many,TRBJ2-5,TRBV30,TGTGCCTGGAGCTCGGGGACGGAGACCCAGTACTTC,CAWSSGTETQYF
.,many,TRBJ2-7,TRBV19,TGTGCCAGTAGTATAGATACCAGATACGAGCAGTACTTC,CASSIDTRYEQYF
TRBD1,few,TRBJ2-7,TRBV13,TGTGCCAGCAGCTTAAGGATGACAGGGAAGCACGAGCAGTACTTC,CASSLRMTGKHEQYF
.,medium-sized,TRBJ1-5,TRBV7-2,TGTGCCAGCAGCTTAGAAGGGGCGAGCAATCAGCCCCAGCATTTT,CASSLEGASNQPQHF
TRBD2,medium-sized,TRBJ2-1,TRBV6-5,TGTGCCAGCAGTTACTTTACCCCCGGGGTAGCGGGAATGTATGAGCAGTTCTTC,CASSYFTPGVAGMYEQFF
.,medium-sized,TRBJ2-1,TRBV13,TGTGCCAGCAGCTTAGAAGTTCAGGGTGGCAATGAGCAGTTCTTC,CASSLEVQGGNEQFF
.,medium-sized,TRBJ1-1,TRBV12-5,TGTGCTAGTGGTTTGGTACTGGGTATCCTCGGAGCTTTCTTT,CASGLVLGILGAFF
.,many,TRBJ1-2,TRBV30,TGTGCCTGGAGTGTACAAGCAGGGGCCTATGGCTACACCTTC,CAWSVQAGAYGYTF